These 30 T cell receptor beta chains originate from one sample sequenced in a study of T-cell reconstitution after alpha-beta-depleted transplantation in children. Unique molecular identifiers featured in how the TCRbeta library was prepared. Each CDR3 protein gets one entry after TCRdb re-called the PCR reads with MiXCR. The table lists approximately 89,000 distinct CDR3 sequences, roughly a sixth of them singletons. The material sequenced was PBMCs, mostly from graft donor cells, taken 180 days after TCRalphabeta/CD19-depleted stem cell transplant. These receptors all stem from a male patient aged 2-15 years who had a stem cell transplant for acute lymphoblastic leukemia, so the T cells may come from the graft donor.

The chain links TRBV3-1 to TRBJ1-2; 7 positions agree with TRBD1. The CDR3 has 15 residues. V was clipped by 2 bases and J by 6 bases; unmatched bases: 9. Germline CDR1 reads LGHDT; CDR2 reads YNNKEL (reference sequence). In DNA form, the CDR3 reads TGTGCCAGCAGCCAAATGGCCGGGACAGTTGATGGCTACACCTTC. This translates into CASSQMAGTVDGYTF.

This rearrangement joins TRBV12-3 or TRBV12-4 to TRBJ2-1; a weak D match, TRBD2 (6 bases). Trimming stripped 3 bases from V and 2 bases from J, with 14 bases between. This CDR3 has 16 amino acids. The CDR3 DNA reads as TGTGCCAGCAGTTTGCCGGTGGGACTGCCCTACAATGAGCAGTTCTTC. Its protein is CASSLPVGLPYNEQFF.

This clonotype was recorded a few times. The rearrangement joins TRBV5-1 to TRBJ2-7; TRBD1 matches 8 bases. This CDR3 region has 15 residues. The J segment lost 1 base and the V segment lost 3 bases, leaving 6 bases of the junction unmatched. Germline assignment: CDR1 SGHRS and CDR2 YFSETQ. CDR3 loop: CASSWTGTGSYEQYF. The CDR3 DNA is TGCGCCAGCAGCTGGACCGGGACAGGATCCTACGAGCAGTACTTC.

The V call is TRBV7-9, the J call TRBJ2-1, with TRBD1 as a possible D gene (7 bases). V was pared by 5 bases and J by 8 bases, with 16 bases between. Germline CDR1 is SEHNR and CDR2 is FQNEAQ (reference sequence). The CDR3 sequence is 14 residues long. The CDR3 DNA reads as TGTGCCAGCAGCCCCCCCGACAGGGACTATGAGCAGTTCTTC. Its protein product is CASSPPDRDYEQFF.

This clonotype was seen many times. The V and J genes are TRBV20-1 and TRBJ2-3; TRBD1 aligns across 10 bases. Germline V gene lookup returns CDR1 DFQATT and CDR2 SNEGSKA (reference sequence). V dropped 6 bases and J dropped 7; count of bases not matched to a gene: 10. There are 14 residues in the CDR3. Here the CDR3 DNA reads TGCAGTGCCAGCCGGGACAGGGGCGGATATACGCAGTATTTT. The encoded protein is CSASRDRGGYTQYF.

This clonotype came up a few times. The gene calls are TRBV20-1 and TRBJ1-1; 9 bases agree with TRBD1. The ends lost 2 bases at V and 2 bases at J; junction bases unmatched: 9. Per the germline V gene, CDR1 is DFQATT and CDR2 is SNEGSKA (reference sequence). The CDR3 consists of 16 residues. The CDR3 reads CSARSPGTGKNTEAFF. The CDR3 DNA sequence: TGCAGTGCTAGAAGTCCCGGGACAGGGAAAAACACTGAAGCTTTCTTT.

This clonotype has a count of ten or more. V and J are TRBV6-2 or TRBV6-3 and TRBJ2-2; D is perhaps TRBD2 (5 bases). Germline CDR1 MNHEY, CDR2 SVGEGT. Trimming cost V 0 bases and J 2 bases, with 10 bases left between them. This CDR3 is built from 16 residues. The CDR3 here is CASSYSGRVNTGELFF. The DNA for the CDR3 is TGTGCCAGCAGTTACTCTGGGCGGGTAAACACCGGGGAGCTGTTTTTT.

With respect to this clonotype: It may be a read error: a sequence one base away is much more abundant. The chain couples TRBV10-2 to TRBJ1-5, with D possibly matching TRBD1 (6 bases). Germline lookup yields CDR1 WSHSY and CDR2 SAAADI. This CDR3 region has 18 residues. This chain's CDR3 is CACSLGKQGAYSNQPQHF. For the CDR3, the DNA is TGCGCCTGCAGTTTGGGGAAACAGGGCGCCTATAGCAATCAGCCCCAGCATTTT.

In this sample, this clonotype turned up a few times. The chain carries TRBV4-2 and TRBJ2-7; no reliable D call. CDR1 is LGHNA and CDR2 is YNFKEQ in the germline V gene. The CDR3 runs to 16 residues. V was pared by 0 bases and J by 1 base, with 13 bases between. The CDR3 bases are TGTGCCAGCAGCCAAGATCCCACCCTGGGGTCCTACGAGCAGTACTTC. Translation gives CASSQDPTLGSYEQYF.

This chain joins TRBV5-1 and TRBJ2-5, with 7 bases that match TRBD1. Germline-derived CDR1 and CDR2 are SGHRS and YFSETQ. V was pared by 0 bases and J by 2 bases, with 7 bases of the junction left unmatched. CDR3 length equals 16 residues. The CDR3 coding sequence is TGCGCCAGCAGCTTGGGACCACAGGGGTCGCAAGAGACCCAGTACTTC. It is translated as CASSLGPQGSQETQYF.

The sample holds many counts of this clonotype. V gene TRBV12-3 or TRBV12-4 combines with J gene TRBJ2-2, with no clear D. The CDR3 spans 13 residues. V lost 3 bases to trimming and J lost 9 bases, with 11 bases between them. This CDR3 reads CASSFGREWELFF. The CDR3 region has the DNA TGTGCCAGCAGTTTTGGCCGAGAGTGGGAGCTGTTTTTT.

The chain employs TRBV5-1 and TRBJ2-7; the match to TRBD1 covers 7 bases. V was pared by 4 bases and J by 0 bases, with 4 bases of the junction left unmatched. The CDR3 is 14 residues long. Germline V gene lookup returns CDR1 SGHRS and CDR2 YFSETQ. CDR3 amino acids: CASSTTGLSYEQYF. The CDR3 region has the DNA TGCGCCAGCAGCACGACAGGGCTCTCCTACGAGCAGTACTTC.

This clonotype was seen a handful of times. The gene calls are TRBV24-1 and TRBJ2-1; 8 bases map to TRBD1. The CDR3 spans 16 residues. The V segment lost 2 bases and the J segment 5 bases; nucleotides outside the gene matches: 7. Germline loops: CDR1 KGHDR, CDR2 SFDVKD. CDR3 loop: CATSDSDRASNNEQFF. As DNA, the CDR3 is TGTGCCACCAGTGATTCGGACAGGGCAAGCAACAATGAGCAGTTCTTC.

CDR3 nucleotide sequence: TGTGCCACCGAGAACGGTCGCCTTCAAGAGACCCAGTACTTC. Encoded protein: CATENGRLQETQYF. This sequence joins TRBV15 and TRBJ2-5, with no clear D. The germline CDR1 and CDR2 sequences are LNHNV and YYDKDF (reference sequence). V was pared by 8 bases and J by 2 bases, with 15 bases between. This CDR3 has 14 amino acids.

The chain combines TRBV18 with TRBJ1-1, with a weak D call TRBD1 (5 bases). This CDR3 has 15 amino acids. Germline assignment: CDR1 KGHSH and CDR2 LQKENI. Trimming took 1 base from V and 1 from J, leaving 10 bases between them. Here the CDR3 reads CASSPLQDTNTEAFF. CDR3 DNA: TGTGCCAGCTCACCACTACAGGACACGAACACTGAAGCTTTCTTT.

This clonotype occurred a few times. V and J are TRBV11-1 and TRBJ1-2, with no clear D. This CDR3 region has 19 residues. Trimming shortened V by 5 bases and J by 4 bases, and 29 bases separated the two germline ends. Germline-derived CDR1 and CDR2 are SGHAT and FQDESV (reference sequence). CDR3 bases: TGTGCCAGCAGCCAACCTGCTATCCCGTCCCACCGCGGAGGCTATGGCTACACCTTC. Translated: CASSQPAIPSHRGGYGYTF. Supplemented by reference TRBV11-1 and TRBJ1-2, the full variable domain reads EAEVAQSPRYKITEKSQAVAFWCDPISGHATLYWYRQILGQGPELLVQFQDESVVDDSQLPKDRFSAERLKGVDSTLKIQPAELGDSAMYLCASSQPAIPSHRGGYGYTFGSGTRLTVV.

The chain carries TRBV4-1 and TRBJ1-2, with TRBD1 identical over 8 bases. CDR1 is MGHRA, CDR2 YSYEKL, per germline. V lost 1 base, J lost 6 bases, and 10 bases stayed unmatched. The CDR3 extends over 16 amino acids. The CDR3 region has the DNA TGCGCCAGCAGCCAAGTTGGGAGTCCAGGGGGCGATGGCTACACCTTC. Its translation is CASSQVGSPGGDGYTF.

This clonotype was counted at least ten times. The chain has TRBV14 and TRBJ1-2, with D unclear. The CDR3 runs to 12 residues. The ends were cut back, 1 base at V and 6 bases at J, with 6 bases in the middle. Germline values: CDR1 SGHDN, CDR2 FVKESK. The CDR3 spells CASSQGSHGYTF. In DNA, the CDR3 is TGTGCCAGCAGCCAAGGAAGCCATGGCTACACCTTC.

This clonotype has a handful of counts. The rearrangement joins TRBV5-1 to TRBJ1-4; 10 bases line up with TRBD1. Germline V gene lookup returns CDR1 SGHRS and CDR2 YFSETQ. CDR3 length equals 15 residues. Trimming cost V 6 bases and J 3 bases; bases outside gene matches: 5. CDR3 residues: CASTVDRGPNEKLFF. The CDR3 region has the DNA TGCGCCAGCACCGTAGACAGGGGGCCTAATGAAAAACTGTTTTTT.

This rearrangement joins TRBV20-1 to TRBJ2-1; 10 bases are a match to TRBD2. This CDR3 has 14 amino acids. The germline gives CDR1 DFQATT, CDR2 SNEGSKA (reference sequence). Unmatched junction bases numbered 11, after V lost 6 bases and J lost 9 bases. CDR3 in DNA: TGCAGTGCGCGAAGCGGGGGGGCCTTCGGTGAGCAGTTCTTC. Encoded protein: CSARSGGAFGEQFF.

V is TRBV5-1 and J is TRBJ1-2; D remains ambiguous. Germline V gene lookup returns CDR1 SGHRS and CDR2 YFSETQ. The CDR3 totals 15 residues. The V end lost 0 bases, the J end lost 2 bases, and 11 bases lay between the germline ends. The CDR3, as DNA: TGCGCCAGCAGCTTGGAACTACGAACCAACTATGGCTACACCTTC. Its translation: CASSLELRTNYGYTF. The full variable domain, its missing parts supplied by reference TRBV5-1 and TRBJ1-2, is KAGVTQTPRYLIKTRGQQVTLSCSPISGHRSVSWYQQTPGQGLQFLFEYFSETQRNKGNFPGRFSGRQFSNSRSEMNVSTLELGDSALYLCASSLELRTNYGYTFGSGTRLTVV.

This clonotype occurred a few times. The V call is TRBV7-6, the J call TRBJ1-1; D gene uncertain. Trimming stripped 2 bases from V and 4 bases from J, with 8 bases between. CDR3 length equals 13 residues. Germline lookup yields CDR1 SGHVS and CDR2 FNYEAQ. Here the CDR3 reads CASSLTGSTEAFF. The CDR3 coding sequence is TGTGCCAGCAGCTTAACGGGTTCCACTGAAGCTTTCTTT.

By proportion, this clonotype is medium-sized (0.01 to 0.1%). J is TRBJ2-7 and V is TRBV4-2; 9 positions match TRBD2. The CDR3 is 16 amino acids. V shed 0 bases and J 1 base; nucleotides not matched to a gene: 4. The germline CDR1 and CDR2 sequences are LGHNA and YNFKEQ. CDR3 sequence reads: CASSQDIAGASYEQYF. The DNA for the CDR3 is TGTGCCAGCAGCCAAGATATAGCGGGAGCGTCCTACGAGCAGTACTTC.

The sample holds a few counts of this clonotype. The V gene is TRBV7-9, the J gene TRBJ1-2; D is ambiguous. The germline gives CDR1 SEHNR, CDR2 FQNEAQ (reference sequence). The CDR3 is 16 residues long. V was pared by 4 bases and J by 3 bases, with 18 bases between. The CDR3, as DNA: TGTGCCAGCAGCTCTCCCCGCAGAGCCGAGGACTATGGCTACACCTTC. Protein product: CASSSPRRAEDYGYTF.

This clonotype was counted at least ten times. This chain connects TRBV7-9 to TRBJ1-6, with D possibly being TRBD1 (5 bases). Germline V lookup: CDR1 SEHNR, CDR2 FQNEAQ (reference sequence). The V end was cut by 0 bases, the J end by 2 bases, with 11 bases between. The CDR3 has 17 amino acids. The CDR3 bases are TGTGCCAGCAGCTTAGCATCAGGGCTGACCTATAATTCACCCCTCCACTTT. Residues: CASSLASGLTYNSPLHF.

This clonotype was seen a handful of times. The chain uses TRBV7-9 and TRBJ2-7; weak D call: TRBD2 (6 bases). The germline V gene encodes CDR1 SEHNR and CDR2 FQNEAQ (reference sequence). V was clipped by 3 bases and J by 1 base, with 13 bases between them. The CDR3 is 15 residues long. In nucleotides, the CDR3 is TGTGCCAGCAGCTTGACTAGTGAGAGGTCCTACGAGCAGTACTTC. Protein: CASSLTSERSYEQYF.

V is TRBV6-5 and J is TRBJ1-3; the D is unclear. Trimming left V 1 base short and J 1 base short, with 5 bases between. The CDR3 covers 14 residues. CDR1 is MNHEY and CDR2 is SVGAGI in the germline V gene. In nucleotides, the CDR3 is TGTGCCAGCAGTTACTTGAGATCTGGAAACACCATATATTTT. This gives the protein CASSYLRSGNTIYF.

This clonotype was detected only a few times. This chain uses TRBV29-1 with TRBJ2-3; possibly TRBD2 for D (6 bases). The CDR3 totals 12 residues. V shed 6 bases and J shed 8 bases, with 15 bases lying between them. Germline CDR1 and CDR2: SQVTM and ANQGSEA. This chain's CDR3 is CSVLLLASTQYF. The DNA for the CDR3 is TGCAGCGTCCTCCTCCTAGCGAGTACGCAGTATTTT.

The CDR3 bases are TGCGCCAGCAGCGAACTCGGGACAGCGAAAGAGACCCAGTACTTC. Its translation: CASSELGTAKETQYF. The chain recombines TRBV10-2 with TRBJ2-5, with TRBD1 matching over 7 bases. CDR3 length: 15 residues. In germline, CDR1 is WSHSY, CDR2 SAAADI. The ends lost 6 bases at V and 3 bases at J; junction bases unmatched: 10.

This clonotype was detected only once. V is TRBV7-4 and J is TRBJ2-3; tentatively, D is TRBD1 or TRBD2 (5 bases each). Germline V gene lookup returns CDR1 SGHVT and CDR2 SQSDAQ. The CDR3 covers 18 residues. V lost 4 bases and J lost 3, with 23 bases in between. CDR3 sequence: CASSSYVISGLWTDTQYF. The CDR3 DNA reads as TGTGCCAGCAGCTCTTATGTCATTTCGGGGCTTTGGACAGATACGCAGTATTTT.